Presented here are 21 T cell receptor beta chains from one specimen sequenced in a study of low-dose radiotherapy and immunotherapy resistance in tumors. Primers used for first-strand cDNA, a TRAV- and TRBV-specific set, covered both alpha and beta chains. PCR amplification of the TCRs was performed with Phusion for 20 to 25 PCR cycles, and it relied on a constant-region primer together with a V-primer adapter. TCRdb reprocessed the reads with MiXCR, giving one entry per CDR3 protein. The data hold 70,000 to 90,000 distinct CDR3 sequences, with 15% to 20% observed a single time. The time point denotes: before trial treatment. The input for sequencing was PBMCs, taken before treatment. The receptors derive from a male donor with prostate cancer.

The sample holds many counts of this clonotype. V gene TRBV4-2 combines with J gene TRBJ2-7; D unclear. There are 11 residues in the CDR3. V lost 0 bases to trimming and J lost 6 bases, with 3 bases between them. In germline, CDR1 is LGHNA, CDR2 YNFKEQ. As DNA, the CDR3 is TGTGCCAGCAGCCAAGAATCCGAGCAGTACTTC. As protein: CASSQESEQYF.

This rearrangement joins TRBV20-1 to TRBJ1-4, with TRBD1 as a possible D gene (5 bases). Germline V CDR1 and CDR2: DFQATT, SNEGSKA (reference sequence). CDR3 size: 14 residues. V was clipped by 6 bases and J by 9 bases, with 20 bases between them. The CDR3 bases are TGCAGTGCACACTCCCAGACAGAAAAAAAAAAACTGTTTTTT. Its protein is CSAHSQTEKKKLFF.

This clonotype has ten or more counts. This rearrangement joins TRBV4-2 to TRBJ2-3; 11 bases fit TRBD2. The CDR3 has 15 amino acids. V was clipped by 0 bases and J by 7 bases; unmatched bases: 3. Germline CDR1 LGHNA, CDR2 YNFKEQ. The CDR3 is CASSQEIAGGHTQYF. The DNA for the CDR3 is TGTGCCAGCAGCCAAGAGATAGCGGGGGGGCATACGCAGTATTTT.

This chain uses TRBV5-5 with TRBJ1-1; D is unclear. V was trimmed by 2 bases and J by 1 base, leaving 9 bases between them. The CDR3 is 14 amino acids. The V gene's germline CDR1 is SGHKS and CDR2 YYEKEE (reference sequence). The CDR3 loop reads CASSFQVTNTEAFF. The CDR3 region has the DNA TGTGCCAGCAGCTTCCAAGTAACGAACACTGAAGCTTTCTTT. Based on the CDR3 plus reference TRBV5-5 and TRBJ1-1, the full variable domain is DAGVTQSPTHLIKTRGQQVTLRCSPISGHKSVSWYQQVLGQGPQFIFQYYEKEERGRGNFPDRFSARQFPNYSSELNVNALLLGDSALYLCASSFQVTNTEAFFGQGTRLTVV.

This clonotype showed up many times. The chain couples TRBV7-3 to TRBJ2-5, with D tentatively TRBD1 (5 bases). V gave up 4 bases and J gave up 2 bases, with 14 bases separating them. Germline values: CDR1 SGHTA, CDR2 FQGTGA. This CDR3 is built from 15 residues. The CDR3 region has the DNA TGTGCCAGCAGCTCGACGGGCCAGGGACAAGAGACCCAGTACTTC. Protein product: CASSSTGQGQETQYF.

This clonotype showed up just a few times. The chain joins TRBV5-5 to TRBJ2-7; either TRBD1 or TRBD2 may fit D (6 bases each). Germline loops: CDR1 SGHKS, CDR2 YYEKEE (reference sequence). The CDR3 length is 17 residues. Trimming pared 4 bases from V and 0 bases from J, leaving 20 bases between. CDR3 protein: CASSHRWSGASSYEQYF. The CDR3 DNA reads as TGTGCCAGCAGCCATCGGTGGTCGGGGGCGTCCTCCTACGAGCAGTACTTC. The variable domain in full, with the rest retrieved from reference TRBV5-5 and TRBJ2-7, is DAGVTQSPTHLIKTRGQQVTLRCSPISGHKSVSWYQQVLGQGPQFIFQYYEKEERGRGNFPDRFSARQFPNYSSELNVNALLLGDSALYLCASSHRWSGASSYEQYFGPGTRLTVT.

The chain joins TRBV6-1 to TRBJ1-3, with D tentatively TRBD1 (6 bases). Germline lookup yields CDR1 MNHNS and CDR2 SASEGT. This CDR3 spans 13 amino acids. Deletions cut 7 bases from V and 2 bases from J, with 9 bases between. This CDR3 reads CASTGAPGNTIYF. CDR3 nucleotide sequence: TGTGCCAGCACAGGGGCTCCTGGAAACACCATATATTTT.

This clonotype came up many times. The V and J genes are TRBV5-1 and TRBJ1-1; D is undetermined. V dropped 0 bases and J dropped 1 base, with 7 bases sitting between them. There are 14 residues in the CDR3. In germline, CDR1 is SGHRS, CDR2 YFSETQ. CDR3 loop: CASSLAGGNTEAFF. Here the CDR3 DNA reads TGCGCCAGCAGCTTGGCCGGAGGGAACACTGAAGCTTTCTTT.

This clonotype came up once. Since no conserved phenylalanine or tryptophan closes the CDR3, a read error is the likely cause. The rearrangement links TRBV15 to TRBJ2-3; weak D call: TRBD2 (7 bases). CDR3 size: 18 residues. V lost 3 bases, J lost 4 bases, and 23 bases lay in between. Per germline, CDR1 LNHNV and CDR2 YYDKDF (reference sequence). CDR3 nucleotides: TGTGCCACCAGCAGTGATAAGACGAGGCGGGGGCATGCAGATACGCAGTATTTG. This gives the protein CATSSDKTRRGHADTQYL.

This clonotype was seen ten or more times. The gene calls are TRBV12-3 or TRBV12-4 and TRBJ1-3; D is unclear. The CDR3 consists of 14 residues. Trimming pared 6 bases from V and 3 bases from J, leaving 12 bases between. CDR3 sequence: CASSTPTIGNTIYF. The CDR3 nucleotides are TGTGCCAGCAGCACACCGACCATTGGAAACACCATATATTTT.

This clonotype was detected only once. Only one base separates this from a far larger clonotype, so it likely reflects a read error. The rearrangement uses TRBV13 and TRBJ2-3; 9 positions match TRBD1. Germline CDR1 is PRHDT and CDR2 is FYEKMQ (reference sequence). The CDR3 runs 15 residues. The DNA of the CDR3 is TGTGCCGGCAGCAGCTACAGGGGGCGCATAGATACGCAGTATTTT. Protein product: CAGSSYRGRIDTQYF.

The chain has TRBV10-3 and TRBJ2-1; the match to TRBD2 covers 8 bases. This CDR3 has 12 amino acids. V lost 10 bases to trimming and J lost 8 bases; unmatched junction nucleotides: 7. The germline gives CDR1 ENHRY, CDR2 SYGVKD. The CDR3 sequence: CATGGDSHEQFF. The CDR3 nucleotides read TGTGCCACCGGGGGGGATTCCCATGAGCAGTTCTTC.

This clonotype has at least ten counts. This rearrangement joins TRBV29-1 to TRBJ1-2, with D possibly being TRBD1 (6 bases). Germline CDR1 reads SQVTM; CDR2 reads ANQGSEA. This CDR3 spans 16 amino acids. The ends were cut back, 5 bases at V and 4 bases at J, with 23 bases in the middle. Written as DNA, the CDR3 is TGCAGCGTTAACCGGGCGACGGACAGAAGATCCTATGGCTACACCTTC. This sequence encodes CSVNRATDRRSYGYTF. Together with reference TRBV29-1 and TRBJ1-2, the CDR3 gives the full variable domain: SAVISQKPSRDICQRGTSLTIQCQVDSQVTMMFWYRQQPGQSLTLIATANQGSEATYESGFVIDKFPISRPNLTFSTLTVSNMSPEDSSIYLCSVNRATDRRSYGYTFGSGTRLTVV.

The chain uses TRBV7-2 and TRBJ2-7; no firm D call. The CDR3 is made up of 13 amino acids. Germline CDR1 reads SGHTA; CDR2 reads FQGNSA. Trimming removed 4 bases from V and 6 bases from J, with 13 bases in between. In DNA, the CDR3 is TGTGCCAGCAGCTCAGTCCTAGTACGCGAGCAGTACTTC. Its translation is CASSSVLVREQYF.

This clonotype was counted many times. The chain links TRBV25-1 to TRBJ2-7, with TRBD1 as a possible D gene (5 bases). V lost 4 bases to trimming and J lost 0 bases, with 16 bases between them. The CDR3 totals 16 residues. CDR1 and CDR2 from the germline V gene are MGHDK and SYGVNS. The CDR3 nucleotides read TGTGCCAGCAGTGCACCGGCCAGGGAACCCTCCTACGAGCAGTACTTC. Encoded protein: CASSAPAREPSYEQYF.

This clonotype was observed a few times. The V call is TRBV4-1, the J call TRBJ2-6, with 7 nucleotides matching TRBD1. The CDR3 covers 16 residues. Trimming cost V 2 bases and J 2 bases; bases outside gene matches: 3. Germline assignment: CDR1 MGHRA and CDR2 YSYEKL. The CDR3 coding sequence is TGCGCCAGCAGCCAACCCACAGGGGCTGGGGCCAACGTCCTGACTTTC. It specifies CASSQPTGAGANVLTF.

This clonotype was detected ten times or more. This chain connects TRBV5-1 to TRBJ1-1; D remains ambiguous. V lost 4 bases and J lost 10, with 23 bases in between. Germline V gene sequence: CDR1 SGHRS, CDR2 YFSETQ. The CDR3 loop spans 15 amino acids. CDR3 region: CASSPSDGGGRVAFF. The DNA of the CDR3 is TGCGCCAGCAGCCCGAGCGATGGAGGAGGGCGGGTAGCTTTCTTT.

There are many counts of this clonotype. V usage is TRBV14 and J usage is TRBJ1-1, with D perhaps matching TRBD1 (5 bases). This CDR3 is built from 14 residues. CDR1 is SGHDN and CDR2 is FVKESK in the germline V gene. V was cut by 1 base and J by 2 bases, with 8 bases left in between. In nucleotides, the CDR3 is TGTGCCAGCAGCCAAGGACAGAGTAACACTGAAGCTTTCTTT. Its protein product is CASSQGQSNTEAFF.

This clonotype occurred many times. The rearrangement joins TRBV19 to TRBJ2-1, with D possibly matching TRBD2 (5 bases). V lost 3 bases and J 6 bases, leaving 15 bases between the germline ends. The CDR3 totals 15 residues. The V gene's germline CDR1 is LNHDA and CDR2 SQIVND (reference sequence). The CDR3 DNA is TGTGCCAGTAGTATGGGTTTAGCGAAGGCCAATGAGCAGTTCTTC. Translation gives CASSMGLAKANEQFF. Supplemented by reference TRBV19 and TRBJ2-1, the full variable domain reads DGGITQSPKYLFRKEGQNVTLSCEQNLNHDAMYWYRQDPGQGLRLIYYSQIVNDFQKGDIAEGYSVSREKKESFPLTVTSAQKNPTAFYLCASSMGLAKANEQFFGPGTRLTVL.

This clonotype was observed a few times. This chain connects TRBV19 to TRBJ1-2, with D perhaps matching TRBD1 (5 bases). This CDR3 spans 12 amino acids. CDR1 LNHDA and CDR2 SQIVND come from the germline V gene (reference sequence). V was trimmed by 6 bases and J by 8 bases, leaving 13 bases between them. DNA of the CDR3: TGTGCCAGTAGACCAGGGACGAGGGGCTACACCTTC. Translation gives CASRPGTRGYTF.

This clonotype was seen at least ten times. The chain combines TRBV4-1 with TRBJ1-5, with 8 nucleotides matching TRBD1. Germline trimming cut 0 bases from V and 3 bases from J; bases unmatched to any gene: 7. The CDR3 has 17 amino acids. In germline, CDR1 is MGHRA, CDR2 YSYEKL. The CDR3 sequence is CASSQEGQGAYNQPQHF. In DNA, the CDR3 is TGCGCCAGCAGCCAAGAAGGACAGGGAGCATACAATCAGCCCCAGCATTTT.